Each of the 14 T cell receptor beta chains below was sequenced from the same sample in a study of shared T cell receptors in the human thymus. Repertoires were generated with immunoSEQ multiplex PCR, while TCRdb's copy carries only in-frame clones and drops some. The repertoire holds about 400,000 clones, with roughly 94% as singletons. The sample was thymocytes. Receptors were obtained from a human donor.

The chain uses TRBV11-2 and TRBJ2-7, with TRBD1 identical over 7 bases. With 6 bases clipped from V and 5 bases from J, the junction kept 16 bases outside the gene matches. CDR3 length equals 16 residues. Germline-derived CDR1 and CDR2 are SGHAT and FQNNGV. The CDR3 is CASSPLDRAGLNEQYF. The CDR3 bases are TGTGCCAGCAGTCCCCTCGACAGGGCGGGTTTAAACGAGCAGTACTTC.

V usage is TRBV5-1 and J usage is TRBJ2-3, with TRBD1 identical over 10 bases. This CDR3 spans 16 amino acids. Germline CDR1 and CDR2: SGHRS and YFSETQ. V dropped 4 bases and J dropped 6; count of bases not matched to a gene: 11. In nucleotides, the CDR3 is TGCGCCAGCAGCCCGCGACAGGGGGCTGGGCGGGATACGCAGTATTTT. Encoded protein: CASSPRQGAGRDTQYF.

The chain carries TRBV20-1 and TRBJ2-3; unclear D gene. Germline V lookup: CDR1 DFQATT, CDR2 SNEGSKA (reference sequence). The germline V and J ends were trimmed by 4 bases and 2 bases, with 1 base remaining between them. The CDR3 consists of 10 residues. CDR3 region: CSATTDTQYF. CDR3 nucleotide sequence: TGCAGTGCTACCACAGATACGCAGTATTTT.

As for this clone: Sequence at one end of the junction differs from germline and may be a read error. Here the CDR3 reads CASRLAGQGTGELFF. The CDR3 coding sequence is TGTGCCAGCCGTTTAGCCGGACAGGGCACCGGGGAGCTGTTTTTT. V and J are TRBV27 and TRBJ2-2, with 8 nucleotides matching TRBD1. Germline CDR1 is MNHEY and CDR2 is SMNVEV (reference sequence). The length of the CDR3 is 15 residues.

This chain uses TRBV4-1 with TRBJ1-5; tentative D call: TRBD1 (5 bases). Per germline, CDR1 MGHRA and CDR2 YSYEKL. V gave up 2 bases and J gave up 1 base, with 15 bases separating them. The CDR3 is 17 amino acids. The CDR3 bases are TGCGCCAGCAGCCAAAGGGCAGGGAGGGCGAGCAATCAGCCCCAGCATTTT. Its translation is CASSQRAGRASNQPQHF.

V gene TRBV4-2 combines with J gene TRBJ2-1, with TRBD2 matching over 7 bases. The V gene end was trimmed by 0 bases and the J gene end by 3 bases; junction bases not matched to a gene: 5. The CDR3 has 16 residues. Germline lookup yields CDR1 LGHNA and CDR2 YNFKEQ. The CDR3 nucleotides are TGTGCCAGCAGCCAAGACCCGGCGGGAGTCTACAATGAGCAGTTCTTC. Translation gives CASSQDPAGVYNEQFF.

The genes are TRBV5-1 and TRBJ2-1; 9 bases line up with TRBD1. The CDR3 runs to 15 residues. Germline V CDR1 and CDR2: SGHRS, YFSETQ. J gave up 6 bases and V 4 bases, and 8 bases lay outside the gene matches. This CDR3 reads CASSPGTGKLNEQFF. Here the CDR3 DNA reads TGCGCCAGCAGCCCAGGGACAGGGAAACTCAATGAGCAGTTCTTC.

The chain couples TRBV5-8 to TRBJ2-3, with 7 bases that match TRBD2. Looked up from germline, CDR1 is SGHTS and CDR2 is YDEGEE. The CDR3 has 15 residues. V shed 5 bases and J 4 bases; nucleotides not matched to a gene: 10. The CDR3 DNA follows: TGTGCCAGCAGTTCCAGACTAGCCGTCGCAGATACGCAGTATTTT. It specifies CASSSRLAVADTQYF.

The rearrangement joins TRBV5-4 to TRBJ1-2; maybe TRBD1 (5 bases). V was clipped by 5 bases and J by 6 bases, with 20 bases between them. CDR3 length: 15 amino acids. Germline CDR1 reads SGHNT; CDR2 reads YYREEE (reference sequence). CDR3: CASRQTYEGRDGYTF. The DNA for the CDR3 is TGTGCCAGCAGACAAACATACGAGGGGAGGGATGGCTACACCTTC.

The chain is built from TRBV7-3 and TRBJ2-7; weak D call: TRBD2 (6 bases). Germline V CDR1 and CDR2: SGHTA, FQGTGA. This CDR3 has 15 residues. V dropped 6 bases and J dropped 5 bases, with 20 bases sitting between them. DNA of the CDR3: TGTGCCAGCAGACTCCCGGGACTCACCAGCGACGAGCAGTACTTC. Residues: CASRLPGLTSDEQYF.

This clone was counted once. The V and J genes are TRBV28 and TRBJ2-5; tentative D call: TRBD1 (6 bases). Trimming pared 5 bases from V and 2 bases from J, leaving 21 bases between. Germline V gene data show CDR1 as MDHEN and CDR2 as SYDVKM. This CDR3 has 17 residues. The CDR3, as DNA: TGTGCCAGCAGTCCCACTCTTTGGGGGACACATCAAGAGACCCAGTACTTC. The encoded protein is CASSPTLWGTHQETQYF.

This sequence joins TRBV19 and TRBJ2-3; 8 nucleotides agree with TRBD2. The junction had 3 bases not matched to a gene; V was cut back by 6 bases and J by 1 base. This CDR3 region has 14 residues. CDR1 and CDR2 (germline): LNHDA, SQIVND (reference sequence). CDR3 DNA sequence: TGTGCCAGTAGGTGGCGGGAGGGCACAGATACGCAGTATTTT. This codes for CASRWREGTDTQYF.

This clone was detected only a few times. The CDR3 bases are TGTGCCAGTAGTATAGGGACAGTCTTAAATCAGCCCCAGCATTTT. Its translation: CASSIGTVLNQPQHF. The gene calls are TRBV19 and TRBJ1-5; D perhaps matches TRBD1 (6 bases). V was cut by 1 base and J by 4 bases, with 11 bases left in between. The CDR3 sequence is 15 residues long. CDR1 and CDR2 from the germline V gene are LNHDA and SQIVND (reference sequence).

V gene TRBV18 combines with J gene TRBJ2-3; either TRBD1 or TRBD2 may fit D (6 bases each). V was clipped by 3 bases and J by 3 bases, with 10 bases between them. From germline, CDR1 is KGHSH and CDR2 LQKENI. The CDR3 consists of 14 residues. CDR3 bases: TGTGCCAGCTCACCGACAGGAGGGACAGATACGCAGTATTTT. Protein: CASSPTGGTDTQYF.